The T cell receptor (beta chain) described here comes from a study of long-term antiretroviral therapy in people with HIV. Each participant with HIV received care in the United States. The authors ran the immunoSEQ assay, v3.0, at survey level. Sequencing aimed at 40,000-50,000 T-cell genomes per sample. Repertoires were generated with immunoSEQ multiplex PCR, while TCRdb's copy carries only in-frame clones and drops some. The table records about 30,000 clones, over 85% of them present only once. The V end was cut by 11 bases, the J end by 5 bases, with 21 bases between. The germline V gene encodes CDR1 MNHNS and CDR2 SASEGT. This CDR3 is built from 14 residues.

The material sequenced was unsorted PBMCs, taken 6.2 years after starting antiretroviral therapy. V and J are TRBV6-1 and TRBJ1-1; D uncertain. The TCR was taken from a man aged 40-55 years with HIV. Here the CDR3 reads CAHNGVVVGTEAFF. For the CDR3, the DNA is TGTGCCCACAACGGGGTTGTGGTAGGGACTGAAGCTTTCTTT.